Below, 24 T cell receptor beta chains from the same sample are listed, as sequenced in a study of blood T cell repertoires in COVID-19. Here immunoSEQ multiplex PCR was the method, and the copy in TCRdb shows in-frame clones only, minus some. The table lists about 460,000 clones, roughly nine tenths of them singletons. What was sequenced was PBMCs or T cells enriched from blood (not recorded which). These receptors were collected from an older woman who had recovered from COVID-19.

With respect to this clone: This sample also contains other DNA sequences that code for the same CDR3. CDR3 region: CASSYSGGGGQPQHF. DNA for the CDR3: TGTGCCAGCAGTTACTCCGGAGGGGGCGGTCAGCCCCAGCATTTT. The V call is TRBV6-5, the J call TRBJ1-5; TRBD1 agrees at 7 bases. The V gene's germline CDR1 is MNHEY and CDR2 SVGAGI. V was clipped by 0 bases and J by 6 bases; unmatched bases: 5. There are 15 residues in the CDR3.

This clone was counted once. The chain carries TRBV5-1 and TRBJ1-2, with 8 bases matching TRBD1. The CDR3 is 13 residues long. Unmatched junction bases numbered 3, after V lost 5 bases and J lost 3 bases. The germline V gene encodes CDR1 SGHRS and CDR2 YFSETQ. CDR3 in amino acids: CASRMTGDYGYTF. The CDR3, as DNA: TGCGCCAGCAGAATGACAGGGGACTATGGCTACACCTTC.

This chain joins TRBV7-9 and TRBJ1-1; 9 bases agree with TRBD1. The junction had 2 bases not matched to a gene; V was cut back by 2 bases and J by 4 bases. Germline lookup yields CDR1 SEHNR and CDR2 FQNEAQ (reference sequence). This CDR3 has 14 residues. CDR3 protein: CASSLLTGGTEAFF. DNA for the CDR3: TGTGCCAGCAGCTTATTGACAGGGGGCACTGAAGCTTTCTTT.

This clone showed up just a few times. This chain links TRBV7-8 with TRBJ2-1; 9 positions agree with TRBD2. Germline CDR1 is SGHVS and CDR2 is FQNEAQ. The CDR3 totals 14 residues. J gave up 4 bases and V 4 bases, and 2 bases lay outside the gene matches. The CDR3 DNA follows: TGTGCCAGCAGCTCGACTAGCGGATACAATGAGCAGTTCTTC. Translating it yields CASSSTSGYNEQFF.

This clone was counted once. The genes are TRBV10-3 and TRBJ1-5; maybe TRBD1 (5 bases). The CDR3 runs 14 residues. V shed 2 bases and J shed 1 base, with 6 bases lying between them. CDR1 ENHRY and CDR2 SYGVKD come from the germline V gene. CDR3 sequence: CAISETGSNQPQHF. The CDR3 DNA reads TGTGCCATCAGTGAGACAGGAAGCAATCAGCCCCAGCATTTT.

The V and J genes are TRBV4-2 and TRBJ2-1; 9 nucleotides align to TRBD2. The ends lost 0 bases at V and 8 bases at J; junction bases unmatched: 5. The CDR3 length is 15 residues. CDR1 and CDR2 (germline): LGHNA, YNFKEQ. The CDR3 DNA reads as TGTGCCAGCAGCCAAGACGGCGGGGGGGCCGATGAGCAGTTCTTC. Amino acids: CASSQDGGGADEQFF.

The J gene is TRBJ2-1, the V gene TRBV13; D is possibly TRBD2 (6 bases). Trimming stripped 5 bases from V and 0 bases from J, with 14 bases between. Per the germline V gene, CDR1 is PRHDT and CDR2 is FYEKMQ (reference sequence). The CDR3 consists of 16 residues. This chain's CDR3 is CASSTPGDLSYNEQFF. The CDR3 DNA sequence: TGTGCCAGCAGCACACCGGGGGACCTCTCCTACAATGAGCAGTTCTTC.

The genes are TRBV15 and TRBJ2-3; the D gene is possibly TRBD1 (5 bases). There are 12 residues in the CDR3. Germline V gene lookup returns CDR1 LNHNV and CDR2 YYDKDF (reference sequence). Trimming took off 4 bases at V and 6 bases at J, with 8 bases between the two ends. CDR3 sequence: CATSTHRDTQYF. The CDR3 nucleotides read TGTGCCACCAGCACCCACAGGGATACGCAGTATTTT. Full variable domain (rest looked up from reference TRBV15 and TRBJ2-3): DAMVIQNPRYQVTQFGKPVTLSCSQTLNHNVMYWYQQKSSQAPKLLFHYYDKDFNNEADTPDNFQSRRPNTSFCFLDIRSPGLGDTAMYLCATSTHRDTQYFGPGTRLTVL.

The gene calls are TRBV3-1 (or the pseudogene TRBV3-2) and TRBJ2-7; no firm D call. CDR1 LGHDT and CDR2 YNNKEL come from the germline V gene (reference sequence). The germline V and J ends were trimmed by 0 bases and 2 bases, with 11 bases remaining between them. The CDR3 extends over 15 amino acids. Here the CDR3 DNA reads TGTGCCAGCAGCCAAGATTCCCGGTTTACCTACGAGCAGTACGTC. Translating gives CASSQDSRFTYEQYV.

The chain is built from TRBV18 and TRBJ2-2; TRBD1 agrees at 8 bases. This CDR3 is built from 15 residues. Germline V gene data show CDR1 as KGHSH and CDR2 as LQKENI. Unmatched junction bases numbered 2, after V lost 5 bases and J lost 0 bases. This CDR3 reads CASSLTGANTGELFF. CDR3 bases: TGTGCCAGCTCATTGACAGGGGCGAACACCGGGGAGCTGTTTTTT.

This clone appeared once. V and J are TRBV11-2 and TRBJ2-1, with 9 positions matching TRBD2. The germline V gene encodes CDR1 SGHAT and CDR2 FQNNGV. V lost 6 bases to trimming and J lost 2 bases; unmatched junction nucleotides: 5. This CDR3 region has 15 residues. CDR3 DNA: TGTGCCAGCAGGCGTAGCGGGGGAACCTACAATGAGCAGTTCTTC. Amino acid sequence: CASRRSGGTYNEQFF.

This chain joins TRBV29-1 and TRBJ2-7, with 8 bases lining up with TRBD2. V shed 5 bases and J 0 bases; nucleotides not matched to a gene: 3. The CDR3 runs 13 residues. Germline V gives CDR1 SQVTM, CDR2 ANQGSEA. CDR3 nucleotides: TGCAGCGTTCAACGGGGGGGCTCCTACGAGCAGTACTTC. This encodes CSVQRGGSYEQYF.

The chain combines TRBV30 with TRBJ1-5; possibly TRBD1 for D (6 bases). Germline V CDR1 and CDR2: GTSNPN, SVGIG (reference sequence). The V and J ends lost 4 bases and 1 base respectively, with 14 bases between them. CDR3 size: 15 residues. CDR3 in amino acids: CAWNPKGQSNQPQHF. The CDR3 DNA is TGTGCCTGGAATCCGAAGGGACAAAGCAATCAGCCCCAGCATTTT.

The genes are TRBV18 and TRBJ2-5; 11 bases fit TRBD2. Germline trimming cut 3 bases from V and 5 bases from J; bases unmatched to any gene: 11. This CDR3 is 17 amino acids long. Germline-derived CDR1 and CDR2 are KGHSH and LQKENI. The CDR3 DNA reads TGTGCCAGCTCACCCGACCTTAGCGGGGGGGCCCAGGAGACCCAGTACTTC. It encodes CASSPDLSGGAQETQYF.

The chain uses TRBV18 and TRBJ1-2, with 7 positions matching TRBD1. The CDR3 is 13 residues long. Trimming cost V 4 bases and J 6 bases; bases outside gene matches: 5. Germline V gene sequence: CDR1 KGHSH, CDR2 LQKENI. CDR3 sequence (DNA): TGTGCCAGCTCACTTGGACAGGCGGATGGCTACACCTTC. Translating it yields CASSLGQADGYTF.

This clone was found a few times. This sequence joins TRBV5-1 and TRBJ2-3; 9 bases map to TRBD2. The CDR3 extends over 14 amino acids. The germline V gene encodes CDR1 SGHRS and CDR2 YFSETQ. V was clipped by 4 bases and J by 5 bases; unmatched bases: 5. The DNA of the CDR3 is TGCGCCAGCAGCGCTAGCGGGGCTGGAGATACGCAGTATTTT. Amino acid sequence: CASSASGAGDTQYF. The whole variable domain, remainder taken from reference TRBV5-1 and TRBJ2-3, is KAGVTQTPRYLIKTRGQQVTLSCSPISGHRSVSWYQQTPGQGLQFLFEYFSETQRNKGNFPGRFSGRQFSNSRSEMNVSTLELGDSALYLCASSASGAGDTQYFGPGTRLTVL.

The rearrangement joins TRBV7-6 to TRBJ1-1; 8 nucleotides line up with TRBD1. Germline CDR1 SGHVS, CDR2 FNYEAQ. V lost 5 bases and J lost 1; bases outside the gene matches: 3. This CDR3 spans 14 amino acids. CDR3 DNA sequence: TGTGCCAGCAGCCTAGGGACAGGGAACACTGAAGCTTTCTTT. Residues: CASSLGTGNTEAFF.

The gene calls are TRBV10-3 and TRBJ2-3, with D maybe TRBD2 (6 bases). V lost 2 bases, J lost 3 bases, and 9 bases lay in between. Looked up from germline, CDR1 is ENHRY and CDR2 is SYGVKD. The CDR3 sequence is 14 residues long. CDR3 in DNA: TGTGCCATCAGTGAGGGTGGGGGGACAGATACGCAGTATTTT. It is translated as CAISEGGGTDTQYF.

The rearrangement uses TRBV4-1 and TRBJ1-4, with TRBD1 as a possible D gene (6 bases). CDR3 size: 17 residues. Germline CDR1 and CDR2: MGHRA and YSYEKL. V was shortened by 1 base and J by 7 bases, with 19 bases between the two germline ends. The CDR3 spells CASSQVGRTRGAEKLFF. As DNA, the CDR3 is TGCGCCAGCAGCCAAGTGGGCAGGACCAGGGGAGCTGAAAAACTGTTTTTT.

The chain combines TRBV2 with TRBJ1-4, with 7 nucleotides matching TRBD1. The CDR3 totals 15 residues. Germline values: CDR1 SNHLY, CDR2 FYNNEI. V gave up 5 bases and J gave up 0 bases; unmatched junction bases: 3. CDR3 in amino acids: CASSPQGATNEKLFF. As DNA, the CDR3 is TGTGCCAGCAGTCCGCAGGGGGCAACTAATGAAAAACTGTTTTTT.

The gene calls are TRBV4-1 and TRBJ2-7, with TRBD2 matching over 8 bases. The junction had 13 bases not matched to a gene; V was cut back by 3 bases and J by 9 bases. The CDR3 sequence is 15 residues long. Germline V lookup: CDR1 MGHRA, CDR2 YSYEKL. The CDR3 loop is CASSQRGLAPWGQYF. In nucleotides, the CDR3 is TGCGCCAGCAGCCAGAGAGGACTAGCCCCGTGGGGGCAGTACTTC.

DNA of the CDR3: TGTGCCACCAGTGCTGGTGGACAGGGATGGAACTATGGCTACACCTTC. This sequence encodes CATSAGGQGWNYGYTF. The rearrangement links TRBV24-1 to TRBJ1-2, with 8 bases lining up with TRBD1. The germline V gene has CDR1 KGHDR and CDR2 SFDVKD. The CDR3 is 16 residues long. J was trimmed by 2 bases and V by 5 bases; bases with no gene match: 9.

The chain employs TRBV4-1 and TRBJ2-1, with D tentatively TRBD1 (5 bases). Trimming cost V 1 base and J 5 bases, with 18 bases left between them. This CDR3 comprises 17 residues. Germline V gene data show CDR1 as MGHRA and CDR2 as YSYEKL. In nucleotides, the CDR3 is TGCGCCAGCAGCCAAGCGTACCAGGGCCTTGGTCACAATGAGCAGTTCTTC. Its protein product is CASSQAYQGLGHNEQFF.

V usage is TRBV12-3 or TRBV12-4 and J usage is TRBJ1-1, with TRBD1 matching over 7 bases. The trim removed 7 bases at V and 0 bases at J, leaving 2 bases unmatched. CDR3 length: 13 amino acids. The CDR3: CASTGTVNTEAFF. In DNA, the CDR3 is TGTGCCAGCACCGGGACAGTGAACACTGAAGCTTTCTTT.